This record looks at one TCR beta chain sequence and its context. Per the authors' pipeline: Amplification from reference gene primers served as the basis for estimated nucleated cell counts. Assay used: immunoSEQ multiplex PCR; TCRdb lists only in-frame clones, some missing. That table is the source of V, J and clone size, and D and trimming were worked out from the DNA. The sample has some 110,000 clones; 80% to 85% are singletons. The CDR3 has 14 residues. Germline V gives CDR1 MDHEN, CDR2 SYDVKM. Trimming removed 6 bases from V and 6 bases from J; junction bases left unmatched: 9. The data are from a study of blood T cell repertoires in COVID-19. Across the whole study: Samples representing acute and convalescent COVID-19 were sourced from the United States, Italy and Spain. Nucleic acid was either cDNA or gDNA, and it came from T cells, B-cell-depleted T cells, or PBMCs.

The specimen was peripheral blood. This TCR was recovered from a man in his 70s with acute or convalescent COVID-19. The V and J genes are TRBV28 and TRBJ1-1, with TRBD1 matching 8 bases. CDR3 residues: CASRTGVGSPEAFF. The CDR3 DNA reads TGTGCCAGCAGGACAGGGGTTGGGAGTCCTGAAGCTTTCTTT.